Listed below are T cell receptor beta chains from one sample, sequenced in a study of blood T cell repertoires in COVID-19. The assay was immunoSEQ multiplex PCR, and TCRdb's table has in-frame clones only and misses some. This sample yields about 220,000 clones, of which 83% are seen a single time; 4.8% belongs to the top ten. Input material: PBMCs or T cells enriched from blood (not recorded which). The receptor set was obtained from a woman aged 45-60 years who had been exposed to COVID-19. Each CDR3 is given with its conserved first and last residue. Some rows have no size entry. The others give once, few or many, or a class for an expanded clone.

CDR3 protein | clone size | J gene | V gene
CASSPVSGGSMNTEAFF | NA | TRBJ1-1 | TRBV5-1
CASSQRREALRHEQFF | NA | TRBJ2-1 | TRBV4-2
CASSLNVGGVDTEAFF | medium-sized | TRBJ1-1 | TRBV27
CASMYRGEQPQHF | NA | TRBJ1-5 | TRBV19
CASSPTGNTEAFF | NA | TRBJ1-1 | TRBV18
CAISPGQGRTEAFF | NA | TRBJ1-1 | TRBV10-3
CAWSRGQHNTEAFF | NA | TRBJ1-1 | TRBV30
CASSYEDRVVSPLHF | NA | TRBJ1-6 | TRBV6-8
CASSLTSATGLRRGANVLTF | NA | TRBJ2-6 | TRBV7-3
CASQGAQGGELFF | few | TRBJ2-2 | TRBV2
CASSQAEGAQHF | few | TRBJ1-5 | TRBV3-1/TRBV3-2
CAISEEGQGLNTEAFF | NA | TRBJ1-1 | TRBV10-3
CASNSAGNTIYF | NA | TRBJ1-3 | TRBV12-3/TRBV12-4
CASREVLGLVENIQYF | NA | TRBJ2-4 | TRBV2
CASSPYRATNEKLFF | NA | TRBJ1-4 | TRBV6-6
CASGLGGWNEKLFF | NA | TRBJ1-4 | TRBV12-5
CASSVRDRSYEQYF | NA | TRBJ2-7 | TRBV19
CASSYLTGGKDGYTF | NA | TRBJ1-2 | TRBV7-2